This T cell receptor beta chain was documented in a study of T cell changes during pregnancy in multiple sclerosis. TCRdb's copy holds only in-frame clones and misses some; the assay was immunoSEQ multiplex PCR. The sample lists approximately 52,000 clones; 85% to 95% were seen once. The germline V gene encodes CDR1 SGHNT and CDR2 YYREEE (reference sequence). CDR3 length equals 15 residues. V trimming: 0 bases; J trimming: 7 bases; junction bases outside the gene matches: 6. The V and J genes are TRBV5-4 and TRBJ2-1; TRBD1 matches 8 bases. This material consisted of CD4+ T cells from peripheral blood mononuclear cells, taken in the second trimester of pregnancy. This clonotype was obtained from a female donor in good health, enrolled as a control in a pregnancy study. The CDR3 reads CASSLETGGWNEQFF. The CDR3 coding sequence is TGTGCCAGCAGCTTGGAAACAGGGGGGTGGAATGAGCAGTTCTTC.